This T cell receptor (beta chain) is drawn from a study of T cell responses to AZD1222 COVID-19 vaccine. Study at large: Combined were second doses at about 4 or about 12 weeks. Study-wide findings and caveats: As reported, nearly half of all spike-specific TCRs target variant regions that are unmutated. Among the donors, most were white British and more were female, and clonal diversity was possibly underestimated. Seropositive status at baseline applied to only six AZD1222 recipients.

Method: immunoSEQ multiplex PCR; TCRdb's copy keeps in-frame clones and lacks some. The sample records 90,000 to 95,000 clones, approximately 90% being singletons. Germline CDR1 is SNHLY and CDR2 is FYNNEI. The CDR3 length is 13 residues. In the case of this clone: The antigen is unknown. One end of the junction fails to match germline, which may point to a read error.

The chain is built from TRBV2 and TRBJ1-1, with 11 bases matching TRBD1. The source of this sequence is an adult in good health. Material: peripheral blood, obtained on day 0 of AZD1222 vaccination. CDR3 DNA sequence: TGTGCCAGTAGTGGACAGGGGGCTACTGAAGCTTTCTTT. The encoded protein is CASSGQGATEAFF.